This is a list of T cell receptor beta chains from one sample in a study of early T cells in non-severe SARS-CoV-2 infection. TCRdb re-derived calls from the 5' RACE reads in MiXCR, one entry per CDR3 protein. The repertoire holds 45,000 to 65,000 distinct CDR3 sequences, with less than 15% as singletons. The starting material was whole blood, obtained at baseline. The receptor source for this set is an adult who was a healthcare worker with PCR-confirmed SARS-CoV-2 infection or an uninfected control (not recorded which). The CDR3 runs from the conserved cysteine through the conserved F or W. Each record gives: V gene, clone size, D gene, J gene, CDR3 DNA, CDR3 protein. A D gene is named only where the DNA matches it firmly. The size of a clone is reported for some rows only, either as once, few or many, or as a class for expanded clones.

TRBV12-3/TRBV12-4,-,-,TRBJ2-5,TGTGCCAGCAGTTTTCGGGAGAACCTCCGAGAGACCCAGTACTTC,CASSFRENLRETQYF
TRBV6-6,few,TRBD1,TRBJ2-2,TGTGCCAGCAGTTCATCCGGGACAGCCACCGGGGAGCTGTTTTTT,CASSSSGTATGELFF
TRBV7-2,-,-,TRBJ2-3,TGTGCCAGCAGCTTAGCGGTAGATACGCAGTATTTT,CASSLAVDTQYF
TRBV7-2,many,-,TRBJ2-3,TGTGCCAGCAGCTCCCCTAGGGAACGCACAGATACGCAGTATTTT,CASSSPRERTDTQYF
TRBV4-3,-,-,TRBJ2-7,TGCGCCAGCAGCTCCGAGGGGGACTACGGCGAGCAGTACTTC,CASSSEGDYGEQYF
TRBV11-2,few,-,TRBJ1-1,TGTGCCAGCAGCTTAGATCGAAGAGGACGAGCTTTCTTT,CASSLDRRGRAFF
TRBV7-9,few,-,TRBJ2-1,TGTGCCAGCAGCTTACCACCGGGGGTCTTC,CASSLPPGVF
TRBV6-2/TRBV6-3,-,-,TRBJ1-1,TGTGCCAGCGGAGATCGGAGGGGCGTGGGCACTGAAGCTTTCTTT,CASGDRRGVGTEAFF
TRBV7-8,-,TRBD1,TRBJ2-7,TGTGCCAGCAGTTGGACAGGGGGCTACGAGCAGTACTTC,CASSWTGGYEQYF
TRBV20-1,-,-,TRBJ1-5,TGCAGTGCTAGAGCGGAGGGAGATCAGCCCCAGCATTTT,CSARAEGDQPQHF
TRBV7-9,many,TRBD2,TRBJ2-5,TGTGCCAGCAGCCGACTAGCGGGAGTTCAAGAGACCCAGTACTTC,CASSRLAGVQETQYF
TRBV12-3/TRBV12-4,few,-,TRBJ2-4,TGTGCCAGCAGTTTAGAAGGGGACTCCGGCATTCAGTACTTC,CASSLEGDSGIQYF
TRBV28,few,TRBD2,TRBJ2-1,TGTGCCAGCCGGACTAGCGGGAGGGCCGGGCCCAATGAGCAGTTCTTC,CASRTSGRAGPNEQFF
TRBV6-1,few,TRBD1,TRBJ2-6,TGTGCCAGCAGTGAAGAAGGGGGCACTGGGGCCAACGTCCTGACTTTC,CASSEEGGTGANVLTF
TRBV7-2,few,-,TRBJ2-2,TGTGCCAGCAGATCGATTGCCACCGGGGAGCTGTTTTTT,CASRSIATGELFF
TRBV7-2,many,-,TRBJ2-1,TGTGCCAGCAGCTTAGGTAGAGGGCCTCTCGGTGAGCAGTTCTTC,CASSLGRGPLGEQFF
TRBV7-3,few,TRBD1,TRBJ1-2,TGTGCCAGCAGTCGGGACAGGGGAGGGTATGGCTACACCTTC,CASSRDRGGYGYTF
TRBV7-2,few,TRBD2,TRBJ2-2,TGTGCCAGCAGCTTTGATGCCGGACTAGCGGGAGGAACCGGGGAGCTGTTTTTT,CASSFDAGLAGGTGELFF
TRBV5-5,-,-,TRBJ1-1,TGTGCCAGCAGCTTGATAGGGGTGGGCACTGAAGCTTTCTTT,CASSLIGVGTEAFF
TRBV15,-,TRBD2,TRBJ2-5,TGTGCCACCAGCGGGCACACTAGCGGGAAGGGTGAGACCCAGTACTTC,CATSGHTSGKGETQYF
TRBV5-1,-,TRBD1,TRBJ2-5,TGCGCCAGCGGAACCGGGACAGGGGCCCAAGAGACCCAGTACTTC,CASGTGTGAQETQYF
TRBV5-1,-,-,TRBJ2-2,TGCGCCAGCAGCGTTGAAAACACCGGGGAGCTGTTTTTT,CASSVENTGELFF
TRBV5-1,-,-,TRBJ1-6,TGCGCCAGCAGCTTGAGACAGAGAGATTCACCCCTCCACTTT,CASSLRQRDSPLHF
TRBV29-1,-,-,TRBJ1-5,TGCAGCTCTCAAGAAGGGGGGCAGCCCCAGCATTTT,CSSQEGGQPQHF
TRBV21-1,-,-,TRBJ2-3,TGTGCCAGCAGCAGAAGACAGGGAGGTCCCGAAGATACGCAGTATTTT,CASSRRQGGPEDTQYF
TRBV6-4,many,-,TRBJ2-1,TGTGCCAGCAGTGATGGGACCAACAATGAGCAGTTCTTC,CASSDGTNNEQFF
TRBV28,-,TRBD2,TRBJ2-1,TGTGCCAGCATTGATAGCGGGAGAGGTGATGAGCAGTTCTTC,CASIDSGRGDEQFF
TRBV7-9,-,-,TRBJ2-7,TGTGCCAGCTCCGGGGCTTTGAACGGGACCTCCTACGAGCAGTACTTC,CASSGALNGTSYEQYF
TRBV28,many,TRBD1,TRBJ1-2,TGTGCCAGCATAAGTCAGGGGGTGTTCTATGGCTACACCTTC,CASISQGVFYGYTF
TRBV7-9,-,TRBD1,TRBJ1-1,TGTGCCAGCAGCTGGACAGGAGGGGACGAAGCTTTCTTT,CASSWTGGDEAFF
TRBV7-2,-,TRBD1,TRBJ1-5,TGTGCCAGCAGCGAAGGGACAGGGAGAGGGTATCAGCCCCAGCATTTT,CASSEGTGRGYQPQHF
TRBV7-2,-,-,TRBJ2-1,TGTGCCAGCAGTTTCTCCCGAACGGGGCGGGGTGAGCAGTTCTTC,CASSFSRTGRGEQFF
TRBV21-1,many,-,TRBJ1-4,TGTGCCAGCAGCAATAAAAGGGGTGACGAAAAACTGTTTTTT,CASSNKRGDEKLFF
TRBV10-3,many,TRBD1,TRBJ1-2,TGTGCCATCAGTGCGCAACCGGGACAGGGGCGTAGTATCGATAACTATGGCTACACCTTC,CAISAQPGQGRSIDNYGYTF
TRBV10-3,-,TRBD1,TRBJ2-7,TGTGCCATCAGTGAGTCGAAGGACAGGAACTCCTACGAGCAGTACTTC,CAISESKDRNSYEQYF
TRBV7-8,few,-,TRBJ2-7,TGTGCCAGCAGCTTAGTCGGTGGGGCCGGGAACGAGCAGTACTTC,CASSLVGGAGNEQYF
TRBV27,few,-,TRBJ2-3,TGTGCCAGCAGCCGCCGCTCCTCGAATACGCAGTATTTT,CASSRRSSNTQYF
TRBV12-3/TRBV12-4,-,TRBD2,TRBJ2-1,TGTGCCAGCTCCTCGCGGGAGCCTAATGAGCAGTTCTTC,CASSSREPNEQFF
TRBV5-1,-,-,TRBJ2-6,TGCGCCAGCAGCGGGCAGAGGGCTTCGGGGGCCAACGTCCTGACTTTC,CASSGQRASGANVLTF
TRBV19,few,-,TRBJ2-7,TGTGCCAGTAGTGGAGGACTCCGCACGTACTTC,CASSGGLRTYF
TRBV6-5,-,TRBD1,TRBJ1-2,TGTGCCAGCAGAATGACAGGGATCTATGGCTACACCTTC,CASRMTGIYGYTF
TRBV11-2,few,TRBD2,TRBJ2-2,TGTGCCAGCAGCCAAAGGACTAGCGGGCAAAGGAACACCGGGGAGCTGTTTTTT,CASSQRTSGQRNTGELFF
TRBV10-3,-,-,TRBJ2-7,TGTGCCATCAGTGACCGACTAAACTACGAGCAGTACTTC,CAISDRLNYEQYF
TRBV20-1,-,-,TRBJ2-7,TGCAGTGCTAGAGATCCTAGGGGGAGGGATCACGAGCAGTACTTC,CSARDPRGRDHEQYF
TRBV28,few,-,TRBJ1-1,TGTGCCAGCAAGAGGTTCATGAACACTGAAGCTTTCTTT,CASKRFMNTEAFF
TRBV10-2,many,TRBD2,TRBJ2-7,TGCGCCAGCAGTGAATATATCGGGACTAGCGGATCCTACGAGCAGTACTTC,CASSEYIGTSGSYEQYF
TRBV7-3,few,-,TRBJ1-2,TGTGCCAGCAGCCGGGACTCAAGCGACTATGGCTACACCTTC,CASSRDSSDYGYTF
TRBV11-2,-,TRBD2,TRBJ2-1,TGTGCCAGCAGCTCCCTCCCCATTGCTAGCGGCTACTACAATGAGCAGTTCTTC,CASSSLPIASGYYNEQFF
TRBV24-1,-,-,TRBJ2-5,TGTGCCACCAGTGGCCCCCTGGGGACCCAGTACTTC,CATSGPLGTQYF
TRBV20-1,many,-,TRBJ1-5,TGCAGTGCTAGAGATATGAATAGCAATCAGCCCCAGCATTTT,CSARDMNSNQPQHF
TRBV27,-,-,TRBJ2-2,TGTGCCAGCAGTTGGAGCAGAGACACCGGGGAGCTGTTTTTT,CASSWSRDTGELFF
TRBV12-3/TRBV12-4,few,TRBD1,TRBJ1-1,TGTGCCAGCAGACCGGGACAGGGACTGACTGAAGCTTTCTTT,CASRPGQGLTEAFF
TRBV28,few,TRBD1,TRBJ1-1,TGTGCCAGCAGTTTTAGGGGGCAAGCTTTCTTT,CASSFRGQAFF
TRBV12-3/TRBV12-4,few,-,TRBJ2-4,TGTGCCAGCAGTTTCTGGGGGGCTAGGGACATTCAGTACTTC,CASSFWGARDIQYF
TRBV6-2/TRBV6-3,few,TRBD1,TRBJ2-7,TGTGCCAGCCTTCGAGGGACAGGGAAAAACGAGCAGTACTTC,CASLRGTGKNEQYF
TRBV2,many,-,TRBJ1-1,TGTGCCAGCATGTACACTGAAGCTTTCTTT,CASMYTEAFF
TRBV19,few,-,TRBJ2-1,TGTGCCAGTAGTAGACAGGACAGAGTAAACAATGAGCAGTTCTTC,CASSRQDRVNNEQFF